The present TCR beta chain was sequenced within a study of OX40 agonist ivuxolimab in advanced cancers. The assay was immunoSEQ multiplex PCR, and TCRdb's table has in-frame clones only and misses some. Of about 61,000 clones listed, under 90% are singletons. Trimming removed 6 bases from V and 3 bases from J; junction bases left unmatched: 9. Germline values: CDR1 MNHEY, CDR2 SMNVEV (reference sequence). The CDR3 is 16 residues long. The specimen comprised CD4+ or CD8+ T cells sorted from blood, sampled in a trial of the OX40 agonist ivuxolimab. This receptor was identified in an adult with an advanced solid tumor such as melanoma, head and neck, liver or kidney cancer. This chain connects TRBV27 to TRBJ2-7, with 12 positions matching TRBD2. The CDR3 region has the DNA TGTGCCAGCAGGGGGCGGACTAGCGGGGCCTACTACGAGCAGTACTTC. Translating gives CASRGRTSGAYYEQYF.